The clone carrying this TCR beta chain was seen ten or more times. One entry per CDR3 protein results from TCRdb running MiXCR on the 5' RACE reads. Here the sample spans approximately 69,000 distinct CDR3 sequences, about 9% being singletons. The data belong to a study of early T cells in non-severe SARS-CoV-2 infection. Study context: Chains stayed unpaired after sequencing of bulk RNA from unsorted whole blood.

Germline V gene data show CDR1 as MDHEN and CDR2 as SYDVKM. The CDR3 has 12 residues. Trimming stripped 4 bases from V and 5 bases from J, with 9 bases between. The sequenced sample consisted of whole blood. This clonotype originated in an adult who was a healthcare worker with PCR-confirmed SARS-CoV-2 infection or an uninfected control (not recorded which). The chain couples TRBV28 to TRBJ2-7; no definite D call. CDR3 coding DNA: TGTGCCAGCAGTTCCCGCCTCGACGAGCAGTACTTC. Its protein is CASSSRLDEQYF.